This note documents a single T cell receptor beta chain sequence. This entry is derived from a study of blood T cell repertoires in COVID-19. For the study at large: T cells, B-cell-depleted T cells, or PBMCs provided the cDNA or gDNA that served as material.

TCRdb's copy holds only in-frame clones and misses some; the assay was immunoSEQ multiplex PCR. The sample lists around 160,000 clones; 80% were seen once. Germline V gives CDR1 LNHDA, CDR2 SQIVND (reference sequence). With V trimmed by 11 bases and J by 7 bases, 8 bases remained unmatched. This CDR3 comprises 13 residues. This chain links TRBV19 with TRBJ1-5; 10 nucleotides line up with TRBD1. The sequence was collected from a man between 60 and 70 years old with active or convalescent COVID-19. Material: peripheral blood. Here the CDR3 DNA reads TGTGCCGCGGGACAGGGGAAGGGGCAGCCCCAGCATTTT. This translates into CAAGQGKGQPQHF.